Reported below is one T cell receptor (beta chain). Antigen unknown. This record belongs to a study of shared clonotypes between healthy human individuals. Study-wide results and caveats: Non-shared clonotypes showed lower generation probabilities than clonotypes common to all four donors.

V lost 6 bases to trimming and J lost 5 bases, with 19 bases between them. The CDR3 is 15 residues long. CDR1 SGHTA and CDR2 FQGNSA come from the germline V gene. It was at deep level that the assay was run. Produced via immunoSEQ multiplex PCR; TCRdb's table is partial and in-frame only. The sample carries about 1 million clones, 75% recorded once. Each sample came from a Caucasian adult donor living in Nashville, Tennessee. What was sequenced was memory CD4+ T cells sorted from blood. As for subset: CD45RA-negative fraction. The receptor was isolated from a man between 18 and 29 years old in good health. This sequence joins TRBV7-2 and TRBJ1-1, with a possible D match to TRBD1 (5 bases). CDR3 sequence: CASRPGWGGGTEAFF. In DNA, the CDR3 is TGTGCCAGCAGACCCGGTTGGGGGGGTGGTACTGAAGCTTTCTTT.